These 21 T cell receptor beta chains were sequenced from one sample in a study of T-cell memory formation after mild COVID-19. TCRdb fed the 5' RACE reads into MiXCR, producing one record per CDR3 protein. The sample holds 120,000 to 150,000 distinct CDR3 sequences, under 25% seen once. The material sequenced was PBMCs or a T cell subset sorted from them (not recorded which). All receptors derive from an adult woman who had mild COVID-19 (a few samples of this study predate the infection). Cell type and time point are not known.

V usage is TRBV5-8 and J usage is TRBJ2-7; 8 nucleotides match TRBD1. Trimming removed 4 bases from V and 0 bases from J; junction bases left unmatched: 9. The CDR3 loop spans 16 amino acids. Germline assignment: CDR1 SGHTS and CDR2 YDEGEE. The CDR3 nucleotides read TGTGCCAGCAGCGAAGGACAGGGCTTTAGCTCCTACGAGCAGTACTTC. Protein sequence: CASSEGQGFSSYEQYF.

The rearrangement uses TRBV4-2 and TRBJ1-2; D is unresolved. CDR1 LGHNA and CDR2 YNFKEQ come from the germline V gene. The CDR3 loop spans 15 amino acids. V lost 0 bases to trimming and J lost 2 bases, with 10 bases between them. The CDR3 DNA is TGTGCCAGCAGCCAAGAAGGGAGGAACAACTATGGCTACACCTTC. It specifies CASSQEGRNNYGYTF.

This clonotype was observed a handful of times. The CDR3 loop reads CASSLVSRFGTEAFF. As DNA, the CDR3 is TGTGCCAGCAGTTTAGTGTCCAGGTTCGGCACTGAAGCTTTCTTT. The chain couples TRBV12-3 or TRBV12-4 to TRBJ1-1; D unclear. V was pared by 1 base and J by 4 bases, with 13 bases between. This CDR3 has 15 residues.

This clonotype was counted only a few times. The CDR3 loop reads CASSQGAKNIQYF. CDR3 DNA sequence: TGTGCCAGCAGCCAAGGGGCCAAAAACATTCAGTACTTC. The chain couples TRBV14 to TRBJ2-4; no firm D call. The germline V gene encodes CDR1 SGHDN and CDR2 FVKESK. This CDR3 comprises 13 residues. V was clipped by 1 base and J by 1 base, with 2 bases between them.

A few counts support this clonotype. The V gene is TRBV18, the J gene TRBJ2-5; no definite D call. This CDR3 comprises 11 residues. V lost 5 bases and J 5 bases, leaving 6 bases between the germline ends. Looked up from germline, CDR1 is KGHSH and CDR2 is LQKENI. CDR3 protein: CASSSTETQYF. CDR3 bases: TGTGCCAGCTCATCAACGGAGACCCAGTACTTC.

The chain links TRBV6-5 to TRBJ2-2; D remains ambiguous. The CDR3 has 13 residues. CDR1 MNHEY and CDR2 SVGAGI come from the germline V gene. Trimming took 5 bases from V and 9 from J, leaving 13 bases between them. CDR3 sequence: CASSPLASRELFF. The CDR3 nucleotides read TGTGCCAGCAGTCCCCTGGCAAGTCGGGAGCTGTTTTTT.

The CDR3 sequence is CASRIDRDSLNTEAFF. The CDR3 DNA sequence: TGCGCCAGCAGGATTGACCGGGACAGCCTGAACACTGAAGCTTTCTTT. The chain is built from TRBV5-1 and TRBJ1-1; 7 nucleotides align to TRBD1. The CDR3 covers 16 residues. V shed 5 bases and J 0 bases; nucleotides not matched to a gene: 10. Germline-derived CDR1 and CDR2 are SGHRS and YFSETQ.

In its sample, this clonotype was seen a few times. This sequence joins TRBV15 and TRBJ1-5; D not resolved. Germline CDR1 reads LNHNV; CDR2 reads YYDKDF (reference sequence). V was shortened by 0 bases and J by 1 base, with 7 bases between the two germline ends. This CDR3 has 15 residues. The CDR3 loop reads CATSRDPQSNQPQHF. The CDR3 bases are TGTGCCACCAGCAGAGATCCACAGAGCAATCAGCCCCAGCATTTT.

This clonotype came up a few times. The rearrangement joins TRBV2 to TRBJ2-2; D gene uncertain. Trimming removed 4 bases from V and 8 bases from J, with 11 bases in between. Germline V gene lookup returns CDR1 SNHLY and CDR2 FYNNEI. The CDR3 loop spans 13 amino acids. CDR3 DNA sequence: TGTGCCAGCAGTGCACTAAGATCTGGGGAGCTGTTTTTT. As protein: CASSALRSGELFF.

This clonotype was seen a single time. In DNA form, the CDR3 reads TGCGCCAGCACGCCTAGCGGGATCTCTGGGGCCAACGTCCTGACTTTC. It translates to CASTPSGISGANVLTF. This sequence joins TRBV5-1 and TRBJ2-6; TRBD2 agrees at 9 bases. The CDR3 is 16 residues long. The germline gives CDR1 SGHRS, CDR2 YFSETQ. With V trimmed by 6 bases and J by 0 bases, 4 bases remained unmatched.

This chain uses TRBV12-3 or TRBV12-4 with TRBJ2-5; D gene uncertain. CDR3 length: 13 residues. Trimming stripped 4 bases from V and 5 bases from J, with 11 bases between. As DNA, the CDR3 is TGTGCCAGCAGTTCCGGTAGCAGTGAGACCCAGTACTTC. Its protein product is CASSSGSSETQYF.

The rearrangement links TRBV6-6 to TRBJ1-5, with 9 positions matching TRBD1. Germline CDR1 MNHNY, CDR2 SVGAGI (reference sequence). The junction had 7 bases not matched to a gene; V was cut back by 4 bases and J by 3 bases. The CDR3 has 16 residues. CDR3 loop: CASSFTGTGTNQPQHF. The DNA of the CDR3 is TGTGCCAGCAGTTTCACCGGGACAGGGACCAATCAGCCCCAGCATTTT.

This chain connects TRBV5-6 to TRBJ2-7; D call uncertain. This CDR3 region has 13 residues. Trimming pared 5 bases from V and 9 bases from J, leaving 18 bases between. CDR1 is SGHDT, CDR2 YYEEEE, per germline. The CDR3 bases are TGTGCCAGCAGTAAGCTGACATATCCTCGGCAGTACTTC. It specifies CASSKLTYPRQYF.

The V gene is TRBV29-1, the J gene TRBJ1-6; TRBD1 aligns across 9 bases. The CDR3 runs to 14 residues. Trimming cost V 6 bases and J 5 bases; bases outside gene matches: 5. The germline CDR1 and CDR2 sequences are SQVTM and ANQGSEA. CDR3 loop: CSVPGTGNNSPLHF. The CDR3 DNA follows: TGCAGCGTCCCGGGGACAGGGAATAATTCACCCCTCCACTTT.

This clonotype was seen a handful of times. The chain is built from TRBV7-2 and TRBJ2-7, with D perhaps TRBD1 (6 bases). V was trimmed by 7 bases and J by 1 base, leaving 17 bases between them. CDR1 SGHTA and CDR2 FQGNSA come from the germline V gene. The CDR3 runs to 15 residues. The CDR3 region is CASTAGAGDSYEQYF. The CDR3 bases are TGTGCCAGCACCGCTGGGGCAGGGGATTCCTACGAGCAGTACTTC.

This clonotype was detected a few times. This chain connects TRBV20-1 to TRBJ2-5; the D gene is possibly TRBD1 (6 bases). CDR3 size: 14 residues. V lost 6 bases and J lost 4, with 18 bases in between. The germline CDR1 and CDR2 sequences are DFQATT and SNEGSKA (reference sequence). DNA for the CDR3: TGCAGTGCCCCACCCAGGGGAAGGGGAGAGACCCAGTACTTC. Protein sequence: CSAPPRGRGETQYF.

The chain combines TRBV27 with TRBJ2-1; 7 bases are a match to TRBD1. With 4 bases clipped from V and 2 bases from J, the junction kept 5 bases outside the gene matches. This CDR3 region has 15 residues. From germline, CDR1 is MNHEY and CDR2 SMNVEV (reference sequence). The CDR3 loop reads CASSYDRETYNEQFF. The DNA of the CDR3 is TGTGCCAGCAGTTACGACAGGGAAACCTACAATGAGCAGTTCTTC.

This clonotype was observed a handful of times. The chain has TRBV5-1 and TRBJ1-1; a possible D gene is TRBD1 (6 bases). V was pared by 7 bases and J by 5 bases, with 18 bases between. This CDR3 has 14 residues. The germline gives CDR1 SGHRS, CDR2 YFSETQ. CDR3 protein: CASQLTGRGTEAFF. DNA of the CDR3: TGCGCCAGCCAACTAACAGGGAGGGGAACTGAAGCTTTCTTT.

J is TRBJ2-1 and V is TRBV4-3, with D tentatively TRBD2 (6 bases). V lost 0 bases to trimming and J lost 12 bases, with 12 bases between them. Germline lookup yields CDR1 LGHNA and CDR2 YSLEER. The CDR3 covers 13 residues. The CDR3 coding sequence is TGCGCCAGCAGCCAAGAGCATCCGGGAGTGCAGTTCTTC. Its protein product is CASSQEHPGVQFF.

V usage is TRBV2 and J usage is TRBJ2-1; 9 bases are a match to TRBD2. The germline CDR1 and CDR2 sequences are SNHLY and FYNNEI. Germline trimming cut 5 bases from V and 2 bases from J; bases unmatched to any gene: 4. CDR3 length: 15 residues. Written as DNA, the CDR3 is TGTGCCAGCAGTCGAGCTAGCGGGACCTACAATGAGCAGTTCTTC. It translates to CASSRASGTYNEQFF.

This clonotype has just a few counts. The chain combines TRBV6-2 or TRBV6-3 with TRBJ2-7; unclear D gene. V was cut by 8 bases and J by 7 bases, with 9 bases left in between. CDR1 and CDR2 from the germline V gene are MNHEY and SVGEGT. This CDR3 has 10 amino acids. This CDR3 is CASGWLEQYF. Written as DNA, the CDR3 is TGTGCCAGCGGCTGGCTAGAGCAGTACTTC.